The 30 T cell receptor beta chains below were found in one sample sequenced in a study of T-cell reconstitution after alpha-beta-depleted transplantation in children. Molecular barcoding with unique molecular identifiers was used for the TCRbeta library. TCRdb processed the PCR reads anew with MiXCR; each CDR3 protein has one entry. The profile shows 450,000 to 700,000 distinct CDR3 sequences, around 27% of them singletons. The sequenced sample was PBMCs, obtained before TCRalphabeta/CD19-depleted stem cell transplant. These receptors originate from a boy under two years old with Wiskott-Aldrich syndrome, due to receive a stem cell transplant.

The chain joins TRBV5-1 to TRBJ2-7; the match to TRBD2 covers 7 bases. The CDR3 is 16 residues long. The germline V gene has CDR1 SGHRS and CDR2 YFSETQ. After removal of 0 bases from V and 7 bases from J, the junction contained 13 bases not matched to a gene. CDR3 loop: CASSLVGGRAHREQYF. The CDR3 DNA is TGCGCCAGCAGCTTGGTAGGAGGGAGGGCCCATCGGGAGCAGTACTTC.

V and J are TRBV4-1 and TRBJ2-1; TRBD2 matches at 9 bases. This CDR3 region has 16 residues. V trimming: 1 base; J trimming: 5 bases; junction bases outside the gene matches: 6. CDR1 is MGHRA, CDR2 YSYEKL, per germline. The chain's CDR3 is CASSQALLAGNNEQFF. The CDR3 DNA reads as TGCGCCAGCAGCCAAGCGTTACTAGCGGGTAACAATGAGCAGTTCTTC.

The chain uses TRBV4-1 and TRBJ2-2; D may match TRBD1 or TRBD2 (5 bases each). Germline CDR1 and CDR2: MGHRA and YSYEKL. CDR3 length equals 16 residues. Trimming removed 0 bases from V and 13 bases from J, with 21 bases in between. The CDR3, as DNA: TGCGCCAGCAGCCAAGAAGGAGCCCCTTACGGGGCCAGGCTGTTTTTT. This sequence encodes CASSQEGAPYGARLFF.

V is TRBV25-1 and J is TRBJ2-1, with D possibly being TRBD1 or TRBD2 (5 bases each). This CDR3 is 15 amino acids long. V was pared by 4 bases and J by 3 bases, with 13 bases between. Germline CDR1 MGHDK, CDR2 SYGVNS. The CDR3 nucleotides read TGTGCCAGCAGTGGAACCGGGGCGATCTACAATGAGCAGTTCTTC. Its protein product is CASSGTGAIYNEQFF.

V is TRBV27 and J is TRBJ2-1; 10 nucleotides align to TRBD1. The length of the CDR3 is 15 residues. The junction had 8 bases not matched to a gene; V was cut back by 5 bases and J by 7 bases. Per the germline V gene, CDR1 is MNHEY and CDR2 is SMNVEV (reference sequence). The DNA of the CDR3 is TGTGCCAGCAGTGTACCGGGACAGGGGAAAAATGAGCAGTTCTTC. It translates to CASSVPGQGKNEQFF.

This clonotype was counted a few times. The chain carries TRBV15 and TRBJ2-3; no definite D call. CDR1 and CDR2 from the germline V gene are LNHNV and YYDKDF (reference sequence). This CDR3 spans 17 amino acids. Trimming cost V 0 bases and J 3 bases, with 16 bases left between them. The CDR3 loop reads CATSRDAALLATDTQYF. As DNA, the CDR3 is TGTGCCACCAGCAGAGATGCAGCACTCCTCGCTACAGATACGCAGTATTTT.

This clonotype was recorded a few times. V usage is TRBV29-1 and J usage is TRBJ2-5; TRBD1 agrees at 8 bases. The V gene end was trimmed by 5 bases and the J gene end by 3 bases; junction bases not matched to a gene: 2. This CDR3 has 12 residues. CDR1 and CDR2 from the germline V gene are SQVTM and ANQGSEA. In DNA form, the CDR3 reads TGCAGCGTTTGGACAGGGAAAGAGACCCAGTACTTC. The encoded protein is CSVWTGKETQYF.

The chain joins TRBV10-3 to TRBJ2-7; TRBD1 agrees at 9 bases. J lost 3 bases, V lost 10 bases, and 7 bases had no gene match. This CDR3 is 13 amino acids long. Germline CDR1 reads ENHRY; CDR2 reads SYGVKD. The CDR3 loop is CATRTGENYEQYF. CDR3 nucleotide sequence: TGTGCCACAAGGACAGGGGAAAACTACGAGCAGTACTTC.

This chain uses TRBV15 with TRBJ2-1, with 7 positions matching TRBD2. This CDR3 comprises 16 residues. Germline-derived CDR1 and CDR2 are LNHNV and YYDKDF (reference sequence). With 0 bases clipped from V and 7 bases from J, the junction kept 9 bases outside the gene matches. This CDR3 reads CATSRDSREGVNEQFF. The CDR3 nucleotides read TGTGCCACCAGCAGAGATAGCAGGGAGGGAGTAAATGAGCAGTTCTTC.

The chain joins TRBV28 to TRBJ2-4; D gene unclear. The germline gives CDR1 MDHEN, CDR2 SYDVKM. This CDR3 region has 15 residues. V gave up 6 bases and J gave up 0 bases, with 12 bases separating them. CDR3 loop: CASSPSYLAKNIQYF. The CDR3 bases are TGTGCCAGCAGCCCCAGCTATCTAGCCAAAAACATTCAGTACTTC.

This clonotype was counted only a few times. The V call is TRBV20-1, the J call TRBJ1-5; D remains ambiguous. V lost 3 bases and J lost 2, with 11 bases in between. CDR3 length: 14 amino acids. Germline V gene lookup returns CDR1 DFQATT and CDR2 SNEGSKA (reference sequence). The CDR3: CSASSGRGNQPQHF. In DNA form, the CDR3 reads TGCAGTGCTAGTTCGGGTCGTGGCAATCAGCCCCAGCATTTT.

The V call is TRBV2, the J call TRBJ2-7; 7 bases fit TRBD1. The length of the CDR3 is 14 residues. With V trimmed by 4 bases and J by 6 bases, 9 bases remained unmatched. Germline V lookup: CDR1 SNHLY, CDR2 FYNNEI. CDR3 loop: CASSAYWTGSEQYF. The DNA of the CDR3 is TGTGCCAGCAGTGCTTACTGGACAGGCAGCGAGCAGTACTTC.

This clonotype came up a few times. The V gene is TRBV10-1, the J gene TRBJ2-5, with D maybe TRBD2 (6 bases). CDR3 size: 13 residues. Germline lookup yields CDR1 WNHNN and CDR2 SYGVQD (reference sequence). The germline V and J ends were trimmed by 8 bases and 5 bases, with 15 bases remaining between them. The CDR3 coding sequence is TGCGCCAGCCGTGCAGCCCGGGGGGAGACCCAGTACTTC. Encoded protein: CASRAARGETQYF.

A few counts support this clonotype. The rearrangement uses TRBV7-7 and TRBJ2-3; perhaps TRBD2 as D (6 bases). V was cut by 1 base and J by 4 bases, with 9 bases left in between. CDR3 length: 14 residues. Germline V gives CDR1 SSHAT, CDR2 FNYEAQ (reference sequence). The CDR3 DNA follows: TGTGCCAGCAGCTTAGTAGGAGGGGCAGATACGCAGTATTTT. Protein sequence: CASSLVGGADTQYF.

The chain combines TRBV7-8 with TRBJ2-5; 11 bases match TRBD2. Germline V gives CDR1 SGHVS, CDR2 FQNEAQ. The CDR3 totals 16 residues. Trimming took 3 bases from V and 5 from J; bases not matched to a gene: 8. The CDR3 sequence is CASSLTSGKGVETQYF. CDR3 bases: TGTGCCAGCAGCTTGACTAGCGGGAAAGGTGTGGAGACCCAGTACTTC.

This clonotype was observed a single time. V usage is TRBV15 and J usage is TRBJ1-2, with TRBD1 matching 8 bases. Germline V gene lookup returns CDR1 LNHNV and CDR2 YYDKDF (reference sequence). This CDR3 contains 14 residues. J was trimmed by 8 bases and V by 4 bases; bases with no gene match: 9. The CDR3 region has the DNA TGTGCCACCAGCAAATTCGCCGGGACAGGAGGCTACACCTTC. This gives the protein CATSKFAGTGGYTF.

CDR3 DNA: TGTGCCAGCACCCTCCTCGAACACCTAAGCTCCTACGAGCAGTACTTC. This codes for CASTLLEHLSSYEQYF. The chain employs TRBV5-6 and TRBJ2-7, with D unclear. The germline gives CDR1 SGHDT, CDR2 YYEEEE. Trimming removed 6 bases at V and 0 bases at J, with 19 bases between. The CDR3 has 16 residues.

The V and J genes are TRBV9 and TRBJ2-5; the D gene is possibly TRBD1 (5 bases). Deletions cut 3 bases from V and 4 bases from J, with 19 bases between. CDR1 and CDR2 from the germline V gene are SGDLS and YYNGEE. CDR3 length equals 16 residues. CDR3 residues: CASSAPPQGSRETQYF. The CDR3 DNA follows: TGTGCCAGCAGCGCCCCCCCCCAGGGTAGCAGAGAGACCCAGTACTTC.

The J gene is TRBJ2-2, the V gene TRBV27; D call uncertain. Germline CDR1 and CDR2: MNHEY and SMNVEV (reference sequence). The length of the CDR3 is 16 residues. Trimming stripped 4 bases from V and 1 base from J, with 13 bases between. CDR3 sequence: CASSSLWGLNTGELFF. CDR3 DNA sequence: TGTGCCAGCAGTTCGTTGTGGGGATTGAACACCGGGGAGCTGTTTTTT.

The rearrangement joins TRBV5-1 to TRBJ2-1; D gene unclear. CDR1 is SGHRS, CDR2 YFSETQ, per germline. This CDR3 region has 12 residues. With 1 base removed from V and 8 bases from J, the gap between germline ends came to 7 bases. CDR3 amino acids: CASSLSVYEQFF. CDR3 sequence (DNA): TGCGCCAGCAGCTTGTCTGTGTATGAGCAGTTCTTC.

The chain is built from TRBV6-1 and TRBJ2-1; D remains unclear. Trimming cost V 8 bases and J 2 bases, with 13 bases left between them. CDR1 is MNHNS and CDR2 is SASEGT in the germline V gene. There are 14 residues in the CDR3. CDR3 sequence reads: CASAPPDTYNEQFF. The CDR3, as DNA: TGTGCCAGCGCCCCCCCGGATACCTACAATGAGCAGTTCTTC.

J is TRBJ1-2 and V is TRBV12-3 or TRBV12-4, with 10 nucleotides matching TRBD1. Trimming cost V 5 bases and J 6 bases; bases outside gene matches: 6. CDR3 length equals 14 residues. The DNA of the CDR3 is TGTGCCAGCAGTAATCGGACAGGGGGGGATGGCTACACCTTC. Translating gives CASSNRTGGDGYTF.

The CDR3 DNA reads as TGCGCCAGCAGCTTGGTTGGGGGCCCCACCTACGAGCAGTACTTC. It yields the protein CASSLVGGPTYEQYF. The rearrangement links TRBV5-1 to TRBJ2-7; the D gene is possibly TRBD1 (6 bases). Trimming left V 0 bases short and J 2 bases short, with 12 bases between. The CDR3 has 15 residues. Per the germline V gene, CDR1 is SGHRS and CDR2 is YFSETQ.

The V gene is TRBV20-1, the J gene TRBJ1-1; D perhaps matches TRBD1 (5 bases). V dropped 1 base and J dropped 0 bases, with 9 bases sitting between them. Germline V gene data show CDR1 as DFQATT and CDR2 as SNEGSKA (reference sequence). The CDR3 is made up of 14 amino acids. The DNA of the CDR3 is TGCAGTGCTAGAGGGGGCCTAATGAACACTGAAGCTTTCTTT. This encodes CSARGGLMNTEAFF.

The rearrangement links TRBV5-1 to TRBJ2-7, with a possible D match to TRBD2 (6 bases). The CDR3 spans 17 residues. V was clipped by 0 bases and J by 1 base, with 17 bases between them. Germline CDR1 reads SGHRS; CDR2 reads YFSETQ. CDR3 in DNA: TGCGCCAGCAGCTTGGGGCTAAAAGCGGGCCTATCCTACGAGCAGTACTTC. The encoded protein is CASSLGLKAGLSYEQYF. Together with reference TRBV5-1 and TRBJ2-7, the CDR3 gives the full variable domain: KAGVTQTPRYLIKTRGQQVTLSCSPISGHRSVSWYQQTPGQGLQFLFEYFSETQRNKGNFPGRFSGRQFSNSRSEMNVSTLELGDSALYLCASSLGLKAGLSYEQYFGPGTRLTVT.

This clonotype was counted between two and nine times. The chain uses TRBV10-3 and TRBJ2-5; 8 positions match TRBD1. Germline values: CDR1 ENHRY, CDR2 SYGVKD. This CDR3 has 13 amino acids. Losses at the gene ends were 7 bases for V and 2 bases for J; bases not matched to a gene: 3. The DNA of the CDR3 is TGTGCCATCAAAAGACAGGGGCAAGAGACCCAGTACTTC. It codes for CAIKRQGQETQYF.

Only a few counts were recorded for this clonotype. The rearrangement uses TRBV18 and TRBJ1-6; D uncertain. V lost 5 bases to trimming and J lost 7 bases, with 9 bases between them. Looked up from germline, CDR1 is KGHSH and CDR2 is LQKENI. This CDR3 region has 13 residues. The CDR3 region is CASSETSNSPLHF. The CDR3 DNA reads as TGTGCCAGCTCAGAGACCTCAAATTCACCCCTCCACTTT.

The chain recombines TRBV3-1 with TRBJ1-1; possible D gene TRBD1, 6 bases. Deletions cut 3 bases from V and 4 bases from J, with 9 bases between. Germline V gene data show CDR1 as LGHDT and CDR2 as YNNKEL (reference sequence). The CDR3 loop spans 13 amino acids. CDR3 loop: CASSHRGGTEAFF. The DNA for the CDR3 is TGTGCCAGCAGCCACAGGGGAGGCACTGAAGCTTTCTTT.

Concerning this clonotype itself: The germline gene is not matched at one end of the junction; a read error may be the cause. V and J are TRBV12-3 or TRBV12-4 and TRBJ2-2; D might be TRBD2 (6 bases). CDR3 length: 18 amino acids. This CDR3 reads CACSLRLDRALGTGELFF. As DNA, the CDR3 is TGTGCCTGCAGTTTGCGACTAGACCGGGCCCTAGGAACCGGGGAGCTGTTTTTT.

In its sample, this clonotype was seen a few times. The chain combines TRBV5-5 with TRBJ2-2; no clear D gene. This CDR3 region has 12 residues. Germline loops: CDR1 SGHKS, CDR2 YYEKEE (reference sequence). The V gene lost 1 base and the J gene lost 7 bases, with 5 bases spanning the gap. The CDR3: CASSLPVGELFF. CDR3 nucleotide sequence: TGTGCCAGCAGCTTGCCGGTCGGGGAGCTGTTTTTT.